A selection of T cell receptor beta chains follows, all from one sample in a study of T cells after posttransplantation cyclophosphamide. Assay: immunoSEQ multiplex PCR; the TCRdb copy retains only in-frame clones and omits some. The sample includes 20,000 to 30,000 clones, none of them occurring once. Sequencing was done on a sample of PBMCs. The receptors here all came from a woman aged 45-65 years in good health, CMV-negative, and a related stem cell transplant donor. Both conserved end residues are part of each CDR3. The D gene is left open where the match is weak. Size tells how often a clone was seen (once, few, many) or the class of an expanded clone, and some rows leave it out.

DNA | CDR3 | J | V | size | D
TGCAGTGCTAGAGATTTCGATGAGCAGTTCTTC | CSARDFDEQFF | TRBJ2-1 | TRBV20-1 | many | -
TGTGCCAGCAGCTCAGACAGCTTGGGCACTGAAGCTTTCTTT | CASSSDSLGTEAFF | TRBJ1-1 | TRBV6-5 | many | -
TGTGCCAGTAGTATACCTACTCCCGCGTACCATTTCTTT | CASSIPTPAYHFF | TRBJ1-1 | TRBV19 | many | -
TGTGCCAGCAGTTTTCAGTTTTCGATACCTGAAGCTTTCTTT | CASSFQFSIPEAFF | TRBJ1-1 | TRBV27 | many | -
TGTGCCAGCAGCACCCCTACCGGGACAGTCCTCTCTGGGGCCAACGTCCTGACTTTC | CASSTPTGTVLSGANVLTF | TRBJ2-6 | TRBV21-1 | many | -
TGTGCCAGCTCATCGTGGACAGGGAGGGAAACTGAAGCTTTCTTT | CASSSWTGRETEAFF | TRBJ1-1 | TRBV18 | many | TRBD1
TGTGCCTGGAGTGCCGGGACTAGCGAACTCACAGATACGCAGTATTTT | CAWSAGTSELTDTQYF | TRBJ2-3 | TRBV30 | many | TRBD2
TGTGCCAGCAGTGGACTATCCTACGAGCAGTACTTC | CASSGLSYEQYF | TRBJ2-7 | TRBV27 | many | -
TGCAGCGTTGAATTAGCGGGGGTTGGCACAGATACGCAGTATTTT | CSVELAGVGTDTQYF | TRBJ2-3 | TRBV29-1 | many | TRBD2
TGTGCCAGCAGTTTAATTGACAGAAACATTCAGTACTTC | CASSLIDRNIQYF | TRBJ2-4 | TRBV28 | many | -
TGTGCCAGCAGCGCCCAATTACAAGCCGGGGAGCTGTTTTTT | CASSAQLQAGELFF | TRBJ2-2 | TRBV7-3 | many | -
TGTGCCAGCAGCTTAGCAACTAGCTTCGGCGGGGAGCTGTTTTTT | CASSLATSFGGELFF | TRBJ2-2 | TRBV7-2 | many | -
TGTGCCAGCAGTGCTATCCCAGCGGGAGCCACCGGGGAGCTGTTTTTT | CASSAIPAGATGELFF | TRBJ2-2 | TRBV2 | many | TRBD2
TGCGCCAGCAGTACGGTAGGGGACTCTTCAGATACGCAGTATTTT | CASSTVGDSSDTQYF | TRBJ2-3 | TRBV5-1 | many | -
TGTGCCAGCAGCCGGACTAGCGGGAGCGGAGCCAAAAACATTCAGTACTTC | CASSRTSGSGAKNIQYF | TRBJ2-4 | TRBV14 | - | TRBD2
TGTGCCAGCAGCCAAGGACAGGATTGGGCCGGGGAGCTGTTTTTT | CASSQGQDWAGELFF | TRBJ2-2 | TRBV4-2 | many | -
TGTGCCAGCACGGGTAGGGGGGGAGACTATGGCTACACCTTC | CASTGRGGDYGYTF | TRBJ1-2 | TRBV6-1 | many | -
TGTGCCAGCAGCTCGGAGGGGGCGCGGAACACTGAAGCTTTCTTT | CASSSEGARNTEAFF | TRBJ1-1 | TRBV7-9 | many | TRBD1
TGTGCCAGCTCACCGACTCAACCAGGGGGCACTGAAGCTTTCTTT | CASSPTQPGGTEAFF | TRBJ1-1 | TRBV18 | many | TRBD1
TGTGCCAGCAGTAGATACAGGGGCTCGAACACTGAAGCTTTCTTT | CASSRYRGSNTEAFF | TRBJ1-1 | TRBV6-5 | few | TRBD1
TGTGCCAGCGCGGTGGACACTGAAGCTTTCTTT | CASAVDTEAFF | TRBJ1-1 | TRBV2 | many | -
TGTGCCAGCGGGGCGGAGACAGGCTCCTACGAGCAGTACTTC | CASGAETGSYEQYF | TRBJ2-7 | TRBV2 | - | -
TGTGCCAGCAGTGAGGAGGGGTCAGGAAACACCATATATTTT | CASSEEGSGNTIYF | TRBJ1-3 | TRBV25-1 | many | -
TGTGCCAGCAGCCCGCGGGAGAAGAGTTACAATGAGCAGTTCTTC | CASSPREKSYNEQFF | TRBJ2-1 | TRBV9 | many | TRBD2
TGCGCCAGCAGCTTGAGACAGGCTAGCTCCTACAATGAGCAGTTCTTC | CASSLRQASSYNEQFF | TRBJ2-1 | TRBV5-1 | many | -
TGTGCCAGCAGTTCCTACCGGGACAGGGACGGCTACACCTTC | CASSSYRDRDGYTF | TRBJ1-2 | TRBV28 | many | TRBD1
TGCGCCAGCAGCTCCGGGACAGGACCTATGAATGGCTACACCTTC | CASSSGTGPMNGYTF | TRBJ1-2 | TRBV5-1 | many | TRBD1
TGTGCCAGCAGCCAAGATCGGGGAGTAGGCTATGGCTACACCTTC | CASSQDRGVGYGYTF | TRBJ1-2 | TRBV4-2 | many | -
TGTGCCAGCAGTTTAACCAGGAGCGGGAGAGATGAGCAGTTCTTC | CASSLTRSGRDEQFF | TRBJ2-1 | TRBV27 | many | TRBD2
TGTGCCAGCAGCTTAAAACAGGGGGCAGATACGCAGTATTTT | CASSLKQGADTQYF | TRBJ2-3 | TRBV7-3 | many | TRBD1
TGTGCCAGCTCACCGGCGAGCGGGGGGACCTACAATGAGCAGTTCTTC | CASSPASGGTYNEQFF | TRBJ2-1 | TRBV18 | many | TRBD2
TGCAGCGTTGTAGGGACAGGGGAGACCCAGTACTTC | CSVVGTGETQYF | TRBJ2-5 | TRBV29-1 | many | TRBD1
TGTGCCAGCAGCCAGCCCACCGGGACAGGTTCGAACACCGGGGAGCTGTTTTTT | CASSQPTGTGSNTGELFF | TRBJ2-2 | TRBV14 | few | TRBD1
TGTGCCAGCAGCGGACCCGGGACAGGGGATTATGCCCTCCACTTT | CASSGPGTGDYALHF | TRBJ1-6 | TRBV9 | many | TRBD1
TGTGCCAGCACTACCGGGGACTCCCGGGGGTACTTC | CASTTGDSRGYF | TRBJ2-7 | TRBV28 | many | -